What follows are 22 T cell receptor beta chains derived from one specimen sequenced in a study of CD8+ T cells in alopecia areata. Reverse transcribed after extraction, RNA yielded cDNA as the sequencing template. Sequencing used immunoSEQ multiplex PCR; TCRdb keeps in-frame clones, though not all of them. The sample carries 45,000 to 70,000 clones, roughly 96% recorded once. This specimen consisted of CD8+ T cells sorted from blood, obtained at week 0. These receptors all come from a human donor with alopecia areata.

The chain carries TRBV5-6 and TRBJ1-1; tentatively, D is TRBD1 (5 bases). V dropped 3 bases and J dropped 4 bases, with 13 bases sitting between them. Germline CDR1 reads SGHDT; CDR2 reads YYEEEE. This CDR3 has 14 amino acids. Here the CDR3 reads CASSSGVESTEAFF. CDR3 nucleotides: TGTGCCAGCAGCTCGGGGGTGGAGAGCACTGAAGCTTTCTTT. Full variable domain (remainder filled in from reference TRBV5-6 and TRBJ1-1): DAGVTQSPTHLIKTRGQQVTLRCSPKSGHDTVSWYQQALGQGPQFIFQYYEEEERQRGNFPDRFSGHQFPNYSSELNVNALLLGDSALYLCASSSGVESTEAFFGQGTRLTVV.

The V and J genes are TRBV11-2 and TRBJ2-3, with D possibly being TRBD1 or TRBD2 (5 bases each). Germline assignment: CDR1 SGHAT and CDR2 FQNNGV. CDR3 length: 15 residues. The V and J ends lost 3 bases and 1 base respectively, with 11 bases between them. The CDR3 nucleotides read TGTGCCAGCAGCTTGGGGGACGGCGGCACAGATACGCAGTATTTT. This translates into CASSLGDGGTDTQYF.

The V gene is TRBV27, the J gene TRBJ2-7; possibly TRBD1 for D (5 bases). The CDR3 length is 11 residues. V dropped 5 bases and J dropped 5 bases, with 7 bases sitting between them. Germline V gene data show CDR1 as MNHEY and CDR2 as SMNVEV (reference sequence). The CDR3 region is CASSLGDEQYF. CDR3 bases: TGTGCCAGCAGTCTAGGGGACGAGCAGTACTTC.

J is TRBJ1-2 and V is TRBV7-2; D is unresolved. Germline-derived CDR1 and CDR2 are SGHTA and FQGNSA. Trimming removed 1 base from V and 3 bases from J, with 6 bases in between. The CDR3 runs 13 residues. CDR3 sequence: CASSLERDYGYTF. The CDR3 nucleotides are TGTGCCAGCAGCTTAGAAAGAGACTATGGCTACACCTTC.

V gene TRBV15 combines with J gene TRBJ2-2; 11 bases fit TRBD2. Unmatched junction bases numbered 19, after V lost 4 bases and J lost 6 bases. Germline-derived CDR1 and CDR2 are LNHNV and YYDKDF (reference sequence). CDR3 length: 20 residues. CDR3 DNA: TGTGCCACCAGCACCAAGATCTTTACTAGCGGGGGCCCCGTCCCCGGGGAGCTGTTTTTT. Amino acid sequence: CATSTKIFTSGGPVPGELFF.

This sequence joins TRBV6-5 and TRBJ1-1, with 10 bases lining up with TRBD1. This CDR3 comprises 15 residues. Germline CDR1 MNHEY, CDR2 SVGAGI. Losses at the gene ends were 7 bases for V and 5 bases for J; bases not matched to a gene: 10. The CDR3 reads CASKTDGQGDTEAFF. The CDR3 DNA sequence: TGTGCCAGCAAAACCGATGGACAGGGGGATACTGAAGCTTTCTTT.

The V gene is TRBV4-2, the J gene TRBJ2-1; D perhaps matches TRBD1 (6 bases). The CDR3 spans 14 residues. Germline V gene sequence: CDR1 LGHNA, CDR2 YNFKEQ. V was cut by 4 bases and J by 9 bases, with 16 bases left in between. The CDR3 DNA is TGTGCCAGCAGCCCAGAAGGGGGTTGGAGTGAGCAGTTCTTC. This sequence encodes CASSPEGGWSEQFF.

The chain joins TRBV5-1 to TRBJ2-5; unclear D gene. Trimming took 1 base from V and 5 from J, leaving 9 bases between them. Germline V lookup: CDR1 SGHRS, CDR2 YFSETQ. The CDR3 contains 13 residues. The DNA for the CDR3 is TGCGCCAGCAGCTTGTGGGTTGAGGAGACCCAGTACTTC. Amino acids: CASSLWVEETQYF.

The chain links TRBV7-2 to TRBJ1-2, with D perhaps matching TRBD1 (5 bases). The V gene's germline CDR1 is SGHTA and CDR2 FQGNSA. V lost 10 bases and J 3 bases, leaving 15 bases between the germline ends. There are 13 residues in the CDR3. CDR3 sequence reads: CANPNRGDYGYTF. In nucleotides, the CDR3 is TGTGCCAACCCCAACCGGGGGGACTATGGCTACACCTTC.

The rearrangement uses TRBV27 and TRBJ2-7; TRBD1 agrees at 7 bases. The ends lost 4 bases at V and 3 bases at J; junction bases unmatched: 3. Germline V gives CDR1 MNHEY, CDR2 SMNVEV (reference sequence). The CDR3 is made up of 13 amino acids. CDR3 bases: TGTGCCAGCAGTTGGGGACAGATCTACGAGCAGTACTTC. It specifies CASSWGQIYEQYF.

CDR3 sequence (DNA): TGTGCCAGCAGCTTGACCGGGACAGGGAGCTCCTACGAGCAGTACTTC. As protein: CASSLTGTGSSYEQYF. The chain joins TRBV7-8 to TRBJ2-7; TRBD1 matches 9 bases. J lost 0 bases, V lost 3 bases, and 6 bases had no gene match. Germline V CDR1 and CDR2: SGHVS, FQNEAQ. The CDR3 is made up of 16 amino acids.

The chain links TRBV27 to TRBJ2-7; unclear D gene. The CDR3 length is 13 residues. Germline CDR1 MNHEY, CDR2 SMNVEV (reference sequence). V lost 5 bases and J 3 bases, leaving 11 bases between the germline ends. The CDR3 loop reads CASSLGYLYEQYF. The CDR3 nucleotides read TGTGCCAGCAGTCTGGGTTACCTCTACGAGCAGTACTTC.

In DNA, the CDR3 is TGTGCCAGCAGCCAAGACTTGGGCAGGGGGCAAGAGACCCAGTACTTC. Its translation is CASSQDLGRGQETQYF. This sequence joins TRBV14 and TRBJ2-5; 7 bases are a match to TRBD1. The CDR3 length is 16 residues. CDR1 SGHDN and CDR2 FVKESK come from the germline V gene. V lost 0 bases and J lost 2; bases outside the gene matches: 6. Variable domain in full (rest from reference TRBV14 and TRBJ2-5): EAGVTQFPSHSVIEKGQTVTLRCDPISGHDNLYWYRRVMGKEIKFLLHFVKESKQDESGMPNNRFLAERTGGTYSTLKVQPAELEDSGVYFCASSQDLGRGQETQYFGPGTRLLVL.

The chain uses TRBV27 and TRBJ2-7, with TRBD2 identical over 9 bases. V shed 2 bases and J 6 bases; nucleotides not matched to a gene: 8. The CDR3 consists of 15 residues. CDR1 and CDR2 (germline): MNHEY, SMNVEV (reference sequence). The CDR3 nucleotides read TGTGCCAGCAGTTTACTTGGCGGGGGGGCCTCCGAGCAGTACTTC. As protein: CASSLLGGGASEQYF.

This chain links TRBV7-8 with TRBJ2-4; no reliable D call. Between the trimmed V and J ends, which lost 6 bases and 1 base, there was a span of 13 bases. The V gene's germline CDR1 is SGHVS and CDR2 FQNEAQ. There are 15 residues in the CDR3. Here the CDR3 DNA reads TGTGCCAGCAGTGGCACCAACGAGGCCAAAAACATTCAGTACTTC. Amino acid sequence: CASSGTNEAKNIQYF.

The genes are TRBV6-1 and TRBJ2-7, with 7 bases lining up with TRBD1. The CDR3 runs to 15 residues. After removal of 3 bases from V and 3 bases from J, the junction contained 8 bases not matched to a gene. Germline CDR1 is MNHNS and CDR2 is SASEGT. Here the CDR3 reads CASSDTGTVGYEQYF. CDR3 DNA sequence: TGTGCCAGCAGTGATACCGGGACAGTAGGCTACGAGCAGTACTTC.

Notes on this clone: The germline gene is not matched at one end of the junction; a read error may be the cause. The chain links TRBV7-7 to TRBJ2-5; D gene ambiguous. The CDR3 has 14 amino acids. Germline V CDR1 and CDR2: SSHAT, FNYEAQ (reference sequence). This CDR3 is CASSSTAFQETQYF. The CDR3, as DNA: TGTGCTAGCAGCTCCACAGCTTTCCAAGAGACCCAGTACTTC.

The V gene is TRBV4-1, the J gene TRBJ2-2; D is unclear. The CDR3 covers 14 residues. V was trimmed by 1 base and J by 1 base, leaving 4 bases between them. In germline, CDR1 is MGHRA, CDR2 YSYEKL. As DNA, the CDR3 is TGCGCCAGCAGCCAAGGACAGAACACCGGGGAGCTGTTTTTT. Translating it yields CASSQGQNTGELFF.

The CDR3 DNA reads TGTGCCAGCAGATTGGGTAGCGGGGGGGCCAATGAGCAGTTCTTC. This translates into CASRLGSGGANEQFF. The chain recombines TRBV27 with TRBJ2-1, with 11 bases aligning to TRBD2. In germline, CDR1 is MNHEY, CDR2 SMNVEV (reference sequence). The V and J ends lost 6 bases and 6 bases, in that order; junction bases with no gene match: 7. The CDR3 consists of 15 residues.

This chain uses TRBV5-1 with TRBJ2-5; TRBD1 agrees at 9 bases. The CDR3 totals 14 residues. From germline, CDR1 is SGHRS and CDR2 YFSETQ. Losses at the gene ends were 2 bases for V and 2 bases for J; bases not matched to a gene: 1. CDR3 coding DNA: TGCGCCAGCAGCTTTGGACAGGGGCAAGAGACCCAGTACTTC. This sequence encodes CASSFGQGQETQYF.

The CDR3 sequence: CSVEDLLKEGTSYEQYF. In DNA form, the CDR3 reads TGCAGCGTTGAAGATCTGTTAAAAGAGGGGACCTCCTACGAGCAGTACTTC. The chain uses TRBV29-1 and TRBJ2-7; D possibly uses TRBD1 or TRBD2 (5 bases each). The germline gives CDR1 SQVTM, CDR2 ANQGSEA. The CDR3 extends over 17 amino acids. Deletions cut 0 bases from V and 0 bases from J, with 18 bases between.

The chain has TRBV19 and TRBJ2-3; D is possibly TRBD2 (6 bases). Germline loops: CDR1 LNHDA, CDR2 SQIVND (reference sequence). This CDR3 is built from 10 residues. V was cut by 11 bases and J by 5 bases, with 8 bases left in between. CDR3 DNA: TGTGCCTCGGAGGGAGATACGCAGTATTTT. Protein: CASEGDTQYF.